The rows below give T cell receptor beta chains drawn from one sample of a study of blood T cells in healthy people across ages. TCRdb reanalysed the 5' RACE reads using MiXCR and keeps one entry per CDR3 protein. The table includes roughly 1.7 million distinct CDR3 sequences, roughly a third detected once. The specimen sequenced was blood. These receptors originate from a young woman in good health. Each CDR3 is given with its conserved first and last residue. A D gene is named only where the DNA matches it firmly. Rows may omit the clone size; those that give it use once, few, many or a size class.

few	.	TRBV20-1	TRBJ1-6	TGCAGTGCTAGGGGGGTAGAAGGCTATAATTCACCCCTCCACTTT	CSARGVEGYNSPLHF
few	.	TRBV5-6	TRBJ1-2	TGTGCCAGCAGCTTGTGGAGGGACACCGGGAGCCGTGGCTATGGCTACACCTTC	CASSLWRDTGSRGYGYTF
few	.	TRBV15	TRBJ2-7	TGTGCCACCAGCAGAGATCTAGGAACGGGCTCCTACGAGCAGTACTTC	CATSRDLGTGSYEQYF
few	TRBD2	TRBV10-2	TRBJ2-7	TGCGCCAGCACTACCCTAGCGGGAGGACTCCCGAACTCCTACGAGCAGTACTTC	CASTTLAGGLPNSYEQYF
.	.	TRBV10-1	TRBJ2-2	TGCGCCAGCAGTGAGACCGGGACCCCGAACACCGGGGAGCTGTTTTTT	CASSETGTPNTGELFF
.	.	TRBV2	TRBJ2-1	TGTGCCAGCAGCGAGGGGTGGGAGAGGCTCGATGAGCAGTTCTTC	CASSEGWERLDEQFF
.	.	TRBV5-1	TRBJ1-1	TGCGCCAGCAGCGCTAGCGGGGGGAACACTGAAGCTTTCTTT	CASSASGGNTEAFF
once	TRBD2	TRBV4-2	TRBJ2-2	TGTGCCAGCAGCCAAGAGGCTAGCGGGGGGTGGAACACCGGGGAGCTGTTTTTT	CASSQEASGGWNTGELFF
.	TRBD2	TRBV27	TRBJ2-7	TGTGCCAGCAGTTTCACTGGACTAGCGGGGTTCTACGAGCAGTACTTC	CASSFTGLAGFYEQYF
few	.	TRBV3-1	TRBJ2-5	TGTGCCAGCAGCCCACTTAGGGGGACCCAGTACTTC	CASSPLRGTQYF
.	.	TRBV12-3/TRBV12-4	TRBJ2-1	TGTGCCAGCCGTTCGTCGGGGCTGGGGAATGAGCAGTTCTTC	CASRSSGLGNEQFF
.	.	TRBV7-2	TRBJ1-4	TGTGCCAGCAGCTTCGCCCCGTGGGAAAAACTGTTTTTT	CASSFAPWEKLFF
.	.	TRBV7-2	TRBJ1-5	TGTGCCAGCAGCTTAGCCCGAGCGGGCAATCAGCCCCAGCATTTT	CASSLARAGNQPQHF
few	.	TRBV20-1	TRBJ2-5	TGCAGTGCTGCTAGCGTCGTCCTAGACGAAGAGACCCAGTACTTC	CSAASVVLDEETQYF
.	.	TRBV19	TRBJ1-1	TGTGCCAGTAGTATTGGGAGCCTCATGAACACTGAAGCTTTCTTT	CASSIGSLMNTEAFF
few	.	TRBV29-1	TRBJ1-2	TGCAGCGTTGATGGGGAGGAGGACTATGGCTACACCTTC	CSVDGEEDYGYTF
few	.	TRBV5-1	TRBJ2-1	TGCGCCAGCAGCCTTTGGCCCGGCAATGAGCAGTTCTTC	CASSLWPGNEQFF
few	TRBD2	TRBV6-5	TRBJ2-7	TGTGCCAGCAGTTACTCGAGGTGCAGGGCGGGAGGAGACGAGCAGTACTTC	CASSYSRCRAGGDEQYF
many	TRBD2	TRBV4-2	TRBJ2-1	TGTGCCAGCAGCCAAGGGGCCGGGGGGGCCCACAATGAGCAGTTCTTC	CASSQGAGGAHNEQFF
few	.	TRBV29-1	TRBJ1-5	TGCAGCGTTGAAGTGGCCGGAGGCAATCAGCCCCAGCATTTT	CSVEVAGGNQPQHF
few	TRBD2	TRBV4-1	TRBJ2-1	TGCGCCAGCAGCGTACAGATAGCGGGGGGCTCCTACAATGAGCAGTTCTTC	CASSVQIAGGSYNEQFF
few	.	TRBV27	TRBJ2-1	TGTGCCAGCAGTTTTATTGGGGTACAGGGTGGCTCCTACAATGAGCAGTTCTTC	CASSFIGVQGGSYNEQFF
few	TRBD1	TRBV5-1	TRBJ2-1	TGCGCCAGCAGGACTGACAGGGGTCCCTACAATGAGCAGTTCTTC	CASRTDRGPYNEQFF
.	TRBD1	TRBV12-3/TRBV12-4	TRBJ2-1	TGTGCCAGCAACTCCGGGACAGTTTTTCCCGAGTTCTTC	CASNSGTVFPEFF
.	.	TRBV20-1	TRBJ1-4	TGCAGTGCTAGCCAGGGGAGTGAAAAACTGTTTTTT	CSASQGSEKLFF
.	.	TRBV7-9	TRBJ1-6	TGTGCCAGCAGCTTATGGGACACCGGTAATTCACCCCTCCACTTT	CASSLWDTGNSPLHF